The 17 T cell receptor beta chains below were found in one sample sequenced in a study of blood T cell repertoires in COVID-19. Repertoires were generated with immunoSEQ multiplex PCR, while TCRdb's copy carries only in-frame clones and drops some. The sample contains around 40,000 clones, 89% of which appear only once. Sequencing was done on a sample of peripheral blood. All receptors derive from a human donor in a cohort sampled during active COVID-19.

This clone was seen only once. The V and J genes are TRBV29-1 and TRBJ2-7; D is ambiguous. This CDR3 region has 11 residues. Germline V CDR1 and CDR2: SQVTM, ANQGSEA. V was pared by 2 bases and J by 4 bases, with 6 bases between. The chain's CDR3 is CSVEIGYEQYF. As DNA, the CDR3 is TGCAGCGTTGAAATCGGTTACGAGCAGTACTTC.

As to this clone: Other DNA sequences in the sample encode the same CDR3. V and J are TRBV18 and TRBJ2-3; no reliable D call. Trimming took off 2 bases at V and 2 bases at J, with 11 bases between the two ends. This CDR3 spans 15 amino acids. The germline gives CDR1 KGHSH, CDR2 LQKENI. The chain's CDR3 is CASSPTIGTTDTQYF. The DNA of the CDR3 is TGTGCCAGCTCACCAACTATCGGAACCACAGATACGCAGTATTTT.

The V gene is TRBV12-3 or TRBV12-4, the J gene TRBJ2-3, with no clear D. The V end lost 3 bases, the J end lost 6 bases, and 7 bases lay between the germline ends. CDR3 length equals 12 residues. CDR3 residues: CASSFTRDTQYF. In DNA form, the CDR3 reads TGTGCCAGCAGTTTTACCCGGGATACGCAGTATTTT.

This clone was recorded only once. This chain links TRBV10-1 with TRBJ2-6; D gene uncertain. CDR1 and CDR2 (germline): WNHNN, SYGVQD (reference sequence). The ends were cut back, 6 bases at V and 0 bases at J, with 6 bases in the middle. The CDR3 length is 14 residues. CDR3 nucleotides: TGCGCCAGCAGCCGAGGCTCTGGGGCCAACGTCCTGACTTTC. Translation: CASSRGSGANVLTF.

The chain carries TRBV7-8 and TRBJ2-2, with TRBD2 as a possible D gene (7 bases). Germline CDR1 reads SGHVS; CDR2 reads FQNEAQ. Trimming stripped 3 bases from V and 4 bases from J, with 12 bases between. The length of the CDR3 is 15 residues. The CDR3 DNA follows: TGTGCCAGCAGCTTCTTAAGGGGGGGCACCGGGGAGCTGTTTTTT. Translated, it gives CASSFLRGGTGELFF.

The chain couples TRBV5-4 to TRBJ1-3, with 9 bases lining up with TRBD1. The CDR3 is 17 amino acids. The V and J ends lost 1 base and 9 bases, in that order; junction bases with no gene match: 14. Germline V gene data show CDR1 as SGHNT and CDR2 as YYREEE (reference sequence). The CDR3 sequence: CASSLLIKQGAIGTIYF. The CDR3, as DNA: TGTGCCAGCAGCTTGCTAATCAAACAGGGGGCGATTGGCACCATATATTTT. Combining the CDR3 with reference TRBV5-4 and TRBJ1-3 gives the whole variable domain ETGVTQSPTHLIKTRGQQVTLRCSSQSGHNTVSWYQQALGQGPQFIFQYYREEENGRGNFPPRFSGLQFPNYSSELNVNALELDDSALYLCASSLLIKQGAIGTIYFGEGSWLTVV.

The chain employs TRBV5-1 and TRBJ2-4; TRBD1 matches 11 bases. This CDR3 contains 13 residues. Germline CDR1 and CDR2: SGHRS and YFSETQ. The trim removed 3 bases at V and 7 bases at J, leaving 0 bases unmatched. The CDR3 region has the DNA TGCGCCAGCAGCTGGGACAGGGGGAACATTCAGTACTTC. This sequence encodes CASSWDRGNIQYF.

The rearrangement links TRBV5-8 to TRBJ2-3; no definite D call. Trimming took off 8 bases at V and 1 base at J, with 8 bases between the two ends. Germline V gives CDR1 SGHTS, CDR2 YDEGEE. The CDR3 contains 12 residues. This CDR3 is CASRSGTDTQYF. CDR3 nucleotides: TGTGCCAGTCGGTCGGGCACAGATACGCAGTATTTT.

The J gene is TRBJ2-5, the V gene TRBV3-1 (or the pseudogene TRBV3-2); D is possibly TRBD1 (5 bases). There are 14 residues in the CDR3. The V end was cut by 1 base, the J end by 2 bases, with 8 bases between. CDR1 is LGHDT and CDR2 is YNNKEL in the germline V gene (reference sequence). Here the CDR3 reads CASSQGTLQETQYF. In nucleotides, the CDR3 is TGTGCCAGCAGCCAAGGGACACTTCAAGAGACCCAGTACTTC.

J is TRBJ1-4 and V is TRBV7-6; D may be TRBD1 (5 bases). Germline CDR1 is SGHVS and CDR2 is FNYEAQ. Trimming cost V 6 bases and J 8 bases, with 25 bases left between them. The length of the CDR3 is 17 residues. CDR3: CASSSDDSPGGGEKLFF. The CDR3 coding sequence is TGTGCCAGCAGTTCGGATGACAGCCCGGGGGGAGGGGAAAAACTGTTTTTT.

The chain uses TRBV10-3 and TRBJ2-7, with D perhaps TRBD2 (7 bases). CDR3 length equals 12 residues. CDR1 is ENHRY and CDR2 is SYGVKD in the germline V gene. V lost 8 bases, J lost 2 bases, and 10 bases lay in between. CDR3 sequence (DNA): TGTGCCATCGGGGGGGCTACCTACGAGCAGTACTTC. Translated: CAIGGATYEQYF.

This chain connects TRBV6-6 to TRBJ1-4; TRBD1 might be the D (5 bases). The V end was cut by 2 bases, the J end by 8 bases, with 9 bases between. The CDR3 sequence is 13 residues long. The germline V gene has CDR1 MNHNY and CDR2 SVGAGI (reference sequence). The CDR3 spells CASSYQGGEKLFF. Here the CDR3 DNA reads TGTGCCAGCAGTTACCAGGGAGGAGAAAAACTGTTTTTT.

The CDR3 region is CASSLGRGSGANVLTF. The CDR3 region has the DNA TGTGCCAGCAGCCTTGGCCGCGGCTCTGGGGCCAACGTCCTGACTTTC. The chain couples TRBV3-1 (or the pseudogene TRBV3-2) to TRBJ2-6; D uncertain. The CDR3 extends over 16 amino acids. V gave up 4 bases and J gave up 0 bases, with 10 bases separating them. Germline lookup yields CDR1 LGHDT and CDR2 YNNKEL (reference sequence).

V is TRBV5-1 and J is TRBJ1-6; the D gene is possibly TRBD1 (6 bases). The CDR3 consists of 14 residues. Trimming removed 4 bases at V and 7 bases at J, with 12 bases between. Germline CDR1 reads SGHRS; CDR2 reads YFSETQ. CDR3 in amino acids: CASSPQGRNSPLHF. DNA for the CDR3: TGCGCCAGCAGCCCACAGGGCCGCAATTCACCCCTCCACTTT.

The chain has TRBV7-9 and TRBJ2-7; 9 nucleotides match TRBD1. Germline-derived CDR1 and CDR2 are SEHNR and FQNEAQ (reference sequence). The trim removed 5 bases at V and 5 bases at J, leaving 10 bases unmatched. This CDR3 spans 15 amino acids. DNA of the CDR3: TGTGCCAGCAGCCCTCGGGACAGGGATGCCCACGAGCAGTACTTC. It encodes CASSPRDRDAHEQYF.

The rearrangement links TRBV6-6 to TRBJ2-7; D is perhaps TRBD1 (6 bases). CDR1 is MNHNY and CDR2 is SVGAGI in the germline V gene (reference sequence). CDR3 size: 15 residues. V was pared by 0 bases and J by 2 bases, with 11 bases between. The CDR3 coding sequence is TGTGCCAGCAGTTACTCGACAGGAGTTACCTACGAGCAGTACTTC. Amino acids: CASSYSTGVTYEQYF.

CDR3 protein: CASSLGANLRTDTQYF. The CDR3 DNA is TGTGCCAGCAGTTTAGGGGCAAATCTTCGCACAGATACGCAGTATTTT. The chain has TRBV27 and TRBJ2-3, with D possibly being TRBD1 (5 bases). From germline, CDR1 is MNHEY and CDR2 SMNVEV (reference sequence). CDR3 size: 16 residues. V gave up 2 bases and J gave up 1 base, with 13 bases separating them.